This T cell receptor beta chain was found in a study of PD-L1 blockade in urothelial cancer. Study as a whole: Patients arrived having already received 0 to 3 prior chemotherapy regimens.

Sequenced by immunoSEQ multiplex PCR; TCRdb stores in-frame clones only, minus some. The data show some 45,000 clones, roughly 84% seen once. Time point defined: pretreatment peripheral blood. Germline V lookup: CDR1 KGHSH, CDR2 LQKENI. The CDR3 runs 15 residues. This specimen consisted of PBMCs, obtained around atezolizumab (anti-PD-L1) treatment. The chain couples TRBV18 to TRBJ2-5; 10 nucleotides line up with TRBD1. The J call is doubtful: the DNA matches TRBJ2-7 better. The clonotype comes from a donor over 35 with urothelial cancer. The chain's CDR3 is CASSPDRDRGGEQYF. The CDR3 bases are TGTGCCAGCTCACCAGACCGGGACAGGGGTGGCGAGCAGTACTTC.